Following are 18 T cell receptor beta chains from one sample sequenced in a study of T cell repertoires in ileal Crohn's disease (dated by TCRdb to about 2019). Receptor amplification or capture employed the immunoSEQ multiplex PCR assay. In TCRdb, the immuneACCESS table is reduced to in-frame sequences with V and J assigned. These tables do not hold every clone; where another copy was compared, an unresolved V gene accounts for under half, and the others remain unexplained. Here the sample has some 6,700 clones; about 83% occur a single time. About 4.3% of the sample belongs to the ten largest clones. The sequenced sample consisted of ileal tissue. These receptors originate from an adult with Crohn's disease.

The CDR3 protein is CASSRPDRGETQYF. In DNA form, the CDR3 reads TGTGCCAGCAGCCGCCCGGACAGGGGAGAGACCCAGTACTTC. The chain has TRBV5-8 and TRBJ2-5; 9 bases are shared with TRBD1. The germline gives CDR1 SGHTS, CDR2 YDEGEE. The CDR3 extends over 14 amino acids. Germline trimming cut 4 bases from V and 4 bases from J; bases unmatched to any gene: 5.

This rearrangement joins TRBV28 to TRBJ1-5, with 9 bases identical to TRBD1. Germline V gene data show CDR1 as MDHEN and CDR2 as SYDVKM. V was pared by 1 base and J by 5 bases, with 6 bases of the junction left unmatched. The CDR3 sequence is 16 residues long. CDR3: CASSLLTGGKDQPQHF. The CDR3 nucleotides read TGTGCCAGCAGTTTATTGACAGGGGGTAAGGATCAGCCCCAGCATTTT.

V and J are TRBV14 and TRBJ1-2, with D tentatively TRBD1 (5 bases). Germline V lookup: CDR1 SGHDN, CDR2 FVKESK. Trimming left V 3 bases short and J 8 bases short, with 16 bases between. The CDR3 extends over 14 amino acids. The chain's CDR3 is CASSQYGTIGGYTF. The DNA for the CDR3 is TGTGCCAGCAGCCAGTACGGGACTATCGGCGGCTACACCTTC.

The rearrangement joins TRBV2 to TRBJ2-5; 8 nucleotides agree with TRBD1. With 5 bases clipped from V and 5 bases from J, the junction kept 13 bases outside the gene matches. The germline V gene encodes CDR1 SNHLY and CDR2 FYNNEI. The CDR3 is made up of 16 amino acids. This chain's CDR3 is CASSFTTGGLLETQYF. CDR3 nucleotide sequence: TGTGCCAGCAGTTTCACTACAGGGGGTTTGCTCGAGACCCAGTACTTC.

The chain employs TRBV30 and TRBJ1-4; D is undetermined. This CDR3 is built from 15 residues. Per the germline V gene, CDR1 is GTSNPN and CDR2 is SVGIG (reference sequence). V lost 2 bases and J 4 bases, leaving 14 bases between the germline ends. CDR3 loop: CAWSLKQTYNEKLFF. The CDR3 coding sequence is TGTGCCTGGAGTCTAAAACAGACCTATAATGAAAAACTGTTTTTT.

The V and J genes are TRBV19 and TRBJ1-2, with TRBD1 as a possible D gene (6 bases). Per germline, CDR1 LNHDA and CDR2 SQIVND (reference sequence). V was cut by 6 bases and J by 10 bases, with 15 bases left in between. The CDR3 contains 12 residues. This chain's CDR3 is CASRDSYMDYTF. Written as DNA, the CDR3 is TGTGCCAGTAGGGACAGTTATATGGACTACACCTTC.

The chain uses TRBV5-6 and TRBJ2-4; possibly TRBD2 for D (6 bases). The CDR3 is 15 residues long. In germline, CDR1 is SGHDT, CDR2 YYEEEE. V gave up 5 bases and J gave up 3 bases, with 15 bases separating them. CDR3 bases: TGTGCCAGCAGGCCCCTTAGTAGCGGCAAAAACATTCAGTACTTC. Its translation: CASRPLSSGKNIQYF. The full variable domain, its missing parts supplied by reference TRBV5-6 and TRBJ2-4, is DAGVTQSPTHLIKTRGQQVTLRCSPKSGHDTVSWYQQALGQGPQFIFQYYEEEERQRGNFPDRFSGHQFPNYSSELNVNALLLGDSALYLCASRPLSSGKNIQYFGAGTRLSVL.

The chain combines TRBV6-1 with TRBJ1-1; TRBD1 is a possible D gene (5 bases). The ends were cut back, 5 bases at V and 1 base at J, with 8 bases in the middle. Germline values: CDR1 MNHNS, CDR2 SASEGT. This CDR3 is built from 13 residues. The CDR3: CASSFRENTEAFF. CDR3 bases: TGTGCCAGCAGTTTCAGGGAGAACACTGAAGCTTTCTTT.

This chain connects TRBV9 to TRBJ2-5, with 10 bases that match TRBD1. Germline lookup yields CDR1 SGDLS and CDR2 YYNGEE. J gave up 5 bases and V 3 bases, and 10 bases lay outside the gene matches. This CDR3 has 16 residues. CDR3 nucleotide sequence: TGTGCCAGCAGCGATGTGGACAGGGGGATAATGGAGACCCAGTACTTC. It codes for CASSDVDRGIMETQYF.

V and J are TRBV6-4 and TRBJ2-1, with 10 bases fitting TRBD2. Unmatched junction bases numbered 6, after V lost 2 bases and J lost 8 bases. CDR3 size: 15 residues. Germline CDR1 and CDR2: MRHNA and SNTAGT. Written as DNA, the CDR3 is TGTGCCAGCAGTGACAGGCTAGCGGGAGACGATGAGCAGTTCTTC. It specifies CASSDRLAGDDEQFF.

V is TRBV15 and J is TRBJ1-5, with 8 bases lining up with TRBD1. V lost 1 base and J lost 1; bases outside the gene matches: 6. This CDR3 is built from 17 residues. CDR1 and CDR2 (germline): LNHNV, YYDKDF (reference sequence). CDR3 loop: CATSRGGTGGSNQPQHF. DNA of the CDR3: TGTGCCACCAGCAGAGGGGGGACAGGAGGAAGCAATCAGCCCCAGCATTTT.

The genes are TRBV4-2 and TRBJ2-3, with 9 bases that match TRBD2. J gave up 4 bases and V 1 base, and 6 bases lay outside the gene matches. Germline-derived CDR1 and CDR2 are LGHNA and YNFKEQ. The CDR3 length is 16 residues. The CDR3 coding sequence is TGTGCCAGCAGCCAAGGTGCGGGAGGGCCGTCAGATACGCAGTATTTT. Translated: CASSQGAGGPSDTQYF.

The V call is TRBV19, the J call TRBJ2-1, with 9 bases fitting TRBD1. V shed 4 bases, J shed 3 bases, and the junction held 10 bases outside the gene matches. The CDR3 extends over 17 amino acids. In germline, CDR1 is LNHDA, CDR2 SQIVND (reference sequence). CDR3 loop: CASSTQGTGKGYNEQFF. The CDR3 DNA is TGTGCCAGTAGTACCCAAGGGACAGGGAAGGGCTACAATGAGCAGTTCTTC.

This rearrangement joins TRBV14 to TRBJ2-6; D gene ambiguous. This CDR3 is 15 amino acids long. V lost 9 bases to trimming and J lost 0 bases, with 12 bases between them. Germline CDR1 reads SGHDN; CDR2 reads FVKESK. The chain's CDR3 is CASSKRTSGANVLTF. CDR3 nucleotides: TGTGCCAGTAGTAAACGTACCTCTGGGGCCAACGTCCTGACTTTC.

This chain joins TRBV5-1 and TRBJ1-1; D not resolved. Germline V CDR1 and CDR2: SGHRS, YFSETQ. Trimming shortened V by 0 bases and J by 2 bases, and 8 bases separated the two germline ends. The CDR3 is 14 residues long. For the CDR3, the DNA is TGCGCCAGCAGCTTGGCCGTCGGTAACACTGAAGCTTTCTTT. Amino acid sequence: CASSLAVGNTEAFF.

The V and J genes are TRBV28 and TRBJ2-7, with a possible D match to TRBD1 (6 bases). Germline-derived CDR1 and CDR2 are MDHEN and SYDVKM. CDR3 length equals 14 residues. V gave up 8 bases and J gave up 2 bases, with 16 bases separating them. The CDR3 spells CASGTGSRTYEQYF. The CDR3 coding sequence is TGTGCCAGCGGCACAGGGTCCCGAACCTACGAGCAGTACTTC.

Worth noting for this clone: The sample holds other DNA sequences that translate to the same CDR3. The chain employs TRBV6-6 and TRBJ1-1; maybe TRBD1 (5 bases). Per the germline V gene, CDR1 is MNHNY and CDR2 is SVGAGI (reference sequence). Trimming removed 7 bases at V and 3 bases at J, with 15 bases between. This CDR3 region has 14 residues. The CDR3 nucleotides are TGTGCCAGCATTCAAAGAGACAGCTACACTGAAGCTTTCTTT. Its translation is CASIQRDSYTEAFF.

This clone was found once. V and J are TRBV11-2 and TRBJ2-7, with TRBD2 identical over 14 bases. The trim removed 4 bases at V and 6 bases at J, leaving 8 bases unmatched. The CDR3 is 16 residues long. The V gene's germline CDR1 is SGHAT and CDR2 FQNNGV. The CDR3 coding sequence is TGTGCCAGCAGCTCAGGGACTAGCGGGAGATTTTCCGAGCAGTACTTC. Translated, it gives CASSSGTSGRFSEQYF.